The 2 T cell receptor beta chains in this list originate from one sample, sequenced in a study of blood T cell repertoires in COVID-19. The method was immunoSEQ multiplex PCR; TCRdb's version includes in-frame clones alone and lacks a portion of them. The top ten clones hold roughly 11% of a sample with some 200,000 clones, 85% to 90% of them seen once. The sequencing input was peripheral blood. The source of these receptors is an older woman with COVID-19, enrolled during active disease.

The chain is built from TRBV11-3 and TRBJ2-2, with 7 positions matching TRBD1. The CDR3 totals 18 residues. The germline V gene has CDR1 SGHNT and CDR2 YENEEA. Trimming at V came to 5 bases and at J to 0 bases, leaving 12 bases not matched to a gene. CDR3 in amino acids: CASSLGTVNSANTGELFF. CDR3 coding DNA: TGTGCCAGCAGCCTCGGGACAGTCAATTCCGCGAACACCGGGGAGCTGTTTTTT. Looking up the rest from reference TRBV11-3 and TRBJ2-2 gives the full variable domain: EAGVVQSPRYKIIEKKQPVAFWCNPISGHNTLYWYLQNLGQGPELLIRYENEEAVDDSQLPKDRFSAERLKGVDSTLKIQPAELGDSAVYLCASSLGTVNSANTGELFFGEGSRLTVL.

The DNA of the CDR3 is TGTGCCAGCACCCCTATATCAGACAGGACTGAAGCTTTCTTT. This codes for CASTPISDRTEAFF. V gene TRBV6-2 or TRBV6-3 combines with J gene TRBJ1-1, with D maybe TRBD1 (6 bases). The CDR3 totals 14 residues. V dropped 7 bases and J dropped 5 bases, with 17 bases sitting between them. Germline values: CDR1 MNHEY, CDR2 SVGEGT.